The 3 T cell receptor beta chains listed next were all sequenced from one sample in a study of CD8 T cells in ankylosing spondylitis. Points from the study as a whole: Ankylosing spondylitis blood appeared to be characterized by a TCR beta motif of eight highly homologous variants.

TCRdb redid the calling of the 5' RACE reads with MiXCR, one entry per CDR3 protein. The sample lists around 450,000 distinct CDR3 sequences, around 26% occurring once. The antigens of these receptors remain unknown. The sequenced material came from blood, either unsorted or a sorted T cell fraction (not recorded which). All receptors come from a male donor with ankylosing spondylitis.

The chain is built from TRBV3-1 and TRBJ1-2, with 8 bases aligning to TRBD1. V trimming: 3 bases; J trimming: 8 bases; junction bases outside the gene matches: 5. This CDR3 has 13 residues. The germline CDR1 and CDR2 sequences are LGHDT and YNNKEL (reference sequence). The CDR3 DNA reads as TGTGCCAGCAGCCAGACAGGGGATGGAGGCTACACCTTC. Translating gives CASSQTGDGGYTF.

In its sample, this clonotype was seen a few times. DNA of the CDR3: TGCAGCGTTGCCGGGACAGGGGACGGCGAGCAGTACTTC. Protein: CSVAGTGDGEQYF. This chain links TRBV29-1 with TRBJ2-7; 10 bases are a match to TRBD1. Germline V gene lookup returns CDR1 SQVTM and CDR2 ANQGSEA. V was clipped by 4 bases and J by 6 bases; unmatched bases: 6. This CDR3 contains 13 residues.

This clonotype occurred a few times. The chain joins TRBV5-5 to TRBJ2-2, with 7 bases lining up with TRBD2. CDR1 and CDR2 from the germline V gene are SGHKS and YYEKEE (reference sequence). This CDR3 has 15 residues. V dropped 4 bases and J dropped 2; count of bases not matched to a gene: 5. This CDR3 reads CASSPRDYNTGELFF. CDR3 sequence (DNA): TGTGCCAGCAGCCCCCGGGACTACAACACCGGGGAGCTGTTTTTT.